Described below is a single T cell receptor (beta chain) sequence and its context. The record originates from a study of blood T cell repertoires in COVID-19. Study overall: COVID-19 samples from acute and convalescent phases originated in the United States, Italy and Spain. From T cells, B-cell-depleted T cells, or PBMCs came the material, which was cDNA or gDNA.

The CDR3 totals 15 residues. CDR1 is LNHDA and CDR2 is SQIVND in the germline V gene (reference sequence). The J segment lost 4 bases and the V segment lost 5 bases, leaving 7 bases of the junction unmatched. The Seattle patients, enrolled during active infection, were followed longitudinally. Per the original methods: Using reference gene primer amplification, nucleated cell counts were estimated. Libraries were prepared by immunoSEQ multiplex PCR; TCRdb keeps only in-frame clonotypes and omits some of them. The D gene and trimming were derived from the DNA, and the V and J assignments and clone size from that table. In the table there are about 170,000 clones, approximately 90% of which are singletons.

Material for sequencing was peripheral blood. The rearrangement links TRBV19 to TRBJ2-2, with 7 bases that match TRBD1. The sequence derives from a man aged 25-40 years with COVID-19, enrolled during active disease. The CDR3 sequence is CASSYTGAITGELFF. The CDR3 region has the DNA TGTGCCAGTAGTTATACAGGGGCGATCACCGGGGAGCTGTTTTTT.